The rows below give T cell receptor beta chains drawn from one sample of a study of T cell responses to AZD1222 COVID-19 vaccine. Measured with immunoSEQ multiplex PCR; TCRdb has only the in-frame clones, and not every one. Of 80,000 to 95,000 clones listed, around 80% were seen once; the top ten hold 20% to 25%. The sequences come from peripheral blood, collected on day 0 of AZD1222 vaccination. The receptors shown here come from an adult in good health. Both conserved end residues are trimmed from each CDR3. Each record gives: V gene, CDR3 length, J gene, CDR3 protein.

V: TRBV6-5; length: 12; J: TRBJ2-7; CDR3: ASSSRTGLYEQY
V: TRBV7-2; length: 14; J: TRBJ1-1; CDR3: ASSLDGRGFQTEAF
V: TRBV6-4; length: 12; J: TRBJ1-1; CDR3: ASSKTRESTEAF
V: TRBV5-1; length: 13; J: TRBJ2-3; CDR3: ASSTGGRSTDTQY
V: TRBV29-1; length: 12; J: TRBJ2-3; CDR3: SVRTGWVTDTQY
V: TRBV7-8; length: 12; J: TRBJ1-5; CDR3: ASSLGETGQPQH
V: TRBV2; length: 8; J: TRBJ1-1; CDR3: ARQGSEAF
V: TRBV5-6; length: 13; J: TRBJ1-5; CDR3: ASSLGQGSNQPQH
V: TRBV5-6; length: 17; J: TRBJ2-1; CDR3: ASSLLKLAGGSGYNEQF
V: TRBV5-1; length: 12; J: TRBJ1-5; CDR3: ASSVDRGSQPQH
V: TRBV18; length: 15; J: TRBJ1-3; CDR3: ASSPREGVSSGNTIY
V: TRBV7-9; length: 10; J: TRBJ1-2; CDR3: ASSWDRSGYT
V: TRBV2; length: 10; J: TRBJ1-1; CDR3: ASSVEGRRAF
V: TRBV11-3; length: 11; J: TRBJ2-1; CDR3: ASSRQVDNEQF
V: TRBV27; length: 12; J: TRBJ1-2; CDR3: ASALYAANYGYT
V: TRBV2; length: 10; J: TRBJ1-1; CDR3: ARAGGRTEAF
V: TRBV5-4; length: 11; J: TRBJ1-2; CDR3: ASSPEGNYGYT
V: TRBV7-2; length: 12; J: TRBJ2-5; CDR3: ASSSDRGRETQY
V: TRBV5-1; length: 13; J: TRBJ2-7; CDR3: ASSEGQGGNDEQY
V: TRBV18; length: 15; J: TRBJ1-5; CDR3: ASSPSSPGQGNQPQH
V: TRBV7-9; length: 14; J: TRBJ2-7; CDR3: ASSFYPRDRDYEQY
V: TRBV5-1; length: 14; J: TRBJ1-4; CDR3: ASSLNSGSTNEKLF
V: TRBV16; length: 13; J: TRBJ1-5; CDR3: ASSQSDSSNQPQH
V: TRBV27; length: 16; J: TRBJ1-5; CDR3: ASSPGTGVINSNQPQH
V: TRBV18; length: 12; J: TRBJ1-6; CDR3: ASSPDILNSPLH
V: TRBV3-1/TRBV3-2; length: 10; J: TRBJ2-5; CDR3: ASSQDSETQY
V: TRBV11-2; length: 14; J: TRBJ1-4; CDR3: ASSLGTGGAYEKLF
V: TRBV28; length: 15; J: TRBJ1-5; CDR3: ASSLWGTGTRNQPQH
V: TRBV30; length: 13; J: TRBJ1-5; CDR3: AWSKEGLSNQPQH
V: TRBV19; length: 13; J: TRBJ2-7; CDR3: ASSKGVLAAYEQY
V: TRBV7-9; length: 15; J: TRBJ2-3; CDR3: ASSSGQGAYEADTQY
V: TRBV10-3; length: 15; J: TRBJ1-5; CDR3: AISDPGTGGSNQPQH
V: TRBV7-2; length: 13; J: TRBJ1-5; CDR3: ASSQRGTSHQPQH
V: TRBV19; length: 14; J: TRBJ2-3; CDR3: ASSMSTGGITDTQY
V: TRBV6-5; length: 10; J: TRBJ1-4; CDR3: ASRAPNEKLF
V: TRBV30; length: 11; J: TRBJ2-2; CDR3: AWGRGQGGELF
V: TRBV7-9; length: 11; J: TRBJ1-2; CDR3: ASSLATEKGYT
V: TRBV30; length: 13; J: TRBJ2-7; CDR3: AWSGKGQGNYEQY
V: TRBV19; length: 11; J: TRBJ1-5; CDR3: ASRWDKNQPQH
V: TRBV14; length: 13; J: TRBJ1-6; CDR3: ASSQDFSYNSPLH
V: TRBV10-3; length: 12; J: TRBJ2-1; CDR3: AISEGSSYNEQF
V: TRBV6-1; length: 12; J: TRBJ1-2; CDR3: ASSEGEQGYGYT
V: TRBV5-1; length: 15; J: TRBJ1-2; CDR3: ASSLNPETVWSYGYT
V: TRBV21-1; length: 13; J: TRBJ1-1; CDR3: ASSQGTGPNTEAF
V: TRBV9; length: 12; J: TRBJ2-1; CDR3: ASSVGQPRDEQF
V: TRBV7-7; length: 15; J: TRBJ2-7; CDR3: ASSHTRTARGRYEQY
V: TRBV6-6; length: 13; J: TRBJ2-1; CDR3: ASSYRGSGSNEQF
V: TRBV5-1; length: 14; J: TRBJ2-7; CDR3: ASSLVLAGALDEQY
V: TRBV10-3; length: 14; J: TRBJ2-7; CDR3: AISRGLASLGDEQY
V: TRBV11-2; length: 13; J: TRBJ2-1; CDR3: ASSLVSGSWYEQF
V: TRBV7-2; length: 13; J: TRBJ2-4; CDR3: ASSLGGEGFNIQY
V: TRBV18; length: 12; J: TRBJ1-1; CDR3: ASSPTGGRTEAF
V: TRBV19; length: 12; J: TRBJ2-3; CDR3: ASMKQGATDTQY
V: TRBV7-2; length: 12; J: TRBJ2-1; CDR3: ASSSGQGAGEQF
V: TRBV4-2; length: 11; J: TRBJ1-6; CDR3: ASAGGVNSPLH